The T cell receptor (beta chain) under discussion was sequenced for a study of T cell responses to AZD1222 COVID-19 vaccine. Study results and caveats: Vaccine-associated CD4 TCRs spanned spike, dominant at 160-218 and 743-854. Two AZD1222 doses significantly raised spike-specific TCR breadth and depth over controls.

In the case of this clone: Its antigen is not known.

The assay was immunoSEQ multiplex PCR, and TCRdb's table has in-frame clones only and misses some. This table has more than 110,000 clones, more than 75% appearing once. The receptor was isolated from an adult who received the AZD1222 COVID-19 vaccine. Sequenced material: peripheral blood, taken 28 days after the second AZD1222 dose.

For the CDR3, the DNA is TGTGCCAGTACGGATGCTGGGGGGGCCGGTTATGGCTACACCTTC. Amino acid sequence: CASTDAGGAGYGYTF. This chain links TRBV19 with TRBJ1-2, with D perhaps matching TRBD1 (6 bases). Germline CDR1 and CDR2: LNHDA and SQIVND (reference sequence). Trimming shortened V by 7 bases and J by 5 bases, and 20 bases separated the two germline ends. CDR3 length: 15 amino acids.